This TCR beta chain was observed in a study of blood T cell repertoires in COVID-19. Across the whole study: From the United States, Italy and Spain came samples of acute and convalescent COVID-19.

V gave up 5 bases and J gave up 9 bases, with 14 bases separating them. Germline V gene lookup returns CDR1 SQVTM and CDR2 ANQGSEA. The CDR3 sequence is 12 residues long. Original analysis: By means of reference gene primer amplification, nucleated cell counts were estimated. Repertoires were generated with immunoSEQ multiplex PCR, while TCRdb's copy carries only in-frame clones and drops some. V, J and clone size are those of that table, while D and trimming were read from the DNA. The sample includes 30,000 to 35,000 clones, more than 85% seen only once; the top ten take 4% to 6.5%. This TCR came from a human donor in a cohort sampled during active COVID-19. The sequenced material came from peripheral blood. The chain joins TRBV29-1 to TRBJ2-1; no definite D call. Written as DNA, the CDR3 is TGCAGCGTTCAGAGGCCCATGGGTGAGCAGTTCTTC. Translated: CSVQRPMGEQFF.